Listed below are T cell receptor beta chains from one sample, sequenced in a study of T cells in Graves' hyperthyroidism and ophthalmopathy. TCRdb fed the multiplex PCR reads into MiXCR, producing one record per CDR3 protein. The repertoire holds approximately 370,000 distinct CDR3 sequences, with roughly a sixth as singletons. The sequenced sample consisted of blood. These TCRs come from a woman aged 25 to 39 with Graves' hyperthyroidism that later progressed to Graves' ophthalmopathy. The CDR3 runs from the conserved cysteine through the conserved F or W. The D gene is left open where the match is weak. A clone size is listed for some rows: how often the clone was seen (once, few, many), or a class if it is expanded.

D	V	J	size	DNA	CDR3
NA	TRBV2	TRBJ2-7	few	TGTGCCAGCAGCCAAGGGAGGGACATGACCTACGAGCAGTACTTC	CASSQGRDMTYEQYF
TRBD1	TRBV6-1	TRBJ2-7	many	TGTGCCAGCAGTGTAGTGACAGGGGGAGACTACGAGCAGTACTTC	CASSVVTGGDYEQYF
TRBD1	TRBV25-1	TRBJ1-1	many	TGTGCCAGCAGTGAATTATGGAGGCAGGGGGCATCTGAAGCTTTCTTT	CASSELWRQGASEAFF
NA	TRBV28	TRBJ1-2	many	TGTGCCAGCAGTTTTCAGGGTCCCAACTATGGCTACACCTTC	CASSFQGPNYGYTF
NA	TRBV4-1	TRBJ2-4	NA	TGCGCCAGCAGCCGAGGGACGGGCAAAAACATTCAGTACTTC	CASSRGTGKNIQYF
NA	TRBV7-9	TRBJ1-2	NA	TGTGCCAGCAGCTTAGGTGCCTCCTCGCGGTATGGCTACACCTTC	CASSLGASSRYGYTF
NA	TRBV27	TRBJ1-2	NA	TGTGCCAGCAGCCCCCAAGGCATTAACTATGGCTACACCTTC	CASSPQGINYGYTF
NA	TRBV6-2/TRBV6-3	TRBJ2-1	NA	TGTGCCAGCAGCCCCGGAACGGAAAATGAGCAGTTCTTC	CASSPGTENEQFF
NA	TRBV24-1	TRBJ1-5	few	TGTGCCACCAGTGATTCCCGACGCGAGGGGAAGTGTAGCAATCAGCCCCAGCATTTT	CATSDSRREGKCSNQPQHF
NA	TRBV5-5	TRBJ2-1	few	TGTGCCAGCAGCCCCGAAGGAATGGAGTTCTTC	CASSPEGMEFF
NA	TRBV6-1	TRBJ1-5	many	TGTGCCAGCAGTGGTCGTAGGCAGGGAAATCAGCCCCAGCATTTT	CASSGRRQGNQPQHF
TRBD2	TRBV5-5	TRBJ2-7	NA	TGTGCCAGCAGCTTTTGGGACTACGAGCGGTACTTC	CASSFWDYERYF
TRBD1	TRBV19	TRBJ1-1	few	TGTGCCAGTAGTAGACGGACAGGGGGCATGAACACTGAAGCTTTCTTT	CASSRRTGGMNTEAFF